This T cell receptor (beta chain) was retrieved from a study of blood T cell repertoires in COVID-19. Study context: Some COVID-19 samples were acute and others convalescent; all came from the United States, Italy and Spain. Sources were T cells, B-cell-depleted T cells, or PBMCs; the material itself was cDNA or gDNA.

Methods used by the authors: Researchers report that nucleated cell counts were estimated from reference gene primer amplification. Only in-frame clones appear in the TCRdb table, and some are missing; sequencing was by immunoSEQ multiplex PCR. V and J calls and clone size are those listed in that table; D and trimming were worked out from the DNA. The sample yields some 150,000 clones, just over 85% seen once. There are 16 residues in the CDR3. Per germline, CDR1 SGDLS and CDR2 YYNGEE. The V and J ends lost 4 bases and 10 bases respectively, with 21 bases between them. This clone occurred once. The sequenced sample consisted of peripheral blood. This TCR derives from an older man with acute or convalescent COVID-19. The V call is TRBV9, the J call TRBJ1-6, with D maybe TRBD1 (5 bases). In DNA form, the CDR3 reads TGTGCCAGCAGCCCCCGTTCGGGGGAGAATCAATCACCCCTCCACTTT. Protein product: CASSPRSGENQSPLHF.